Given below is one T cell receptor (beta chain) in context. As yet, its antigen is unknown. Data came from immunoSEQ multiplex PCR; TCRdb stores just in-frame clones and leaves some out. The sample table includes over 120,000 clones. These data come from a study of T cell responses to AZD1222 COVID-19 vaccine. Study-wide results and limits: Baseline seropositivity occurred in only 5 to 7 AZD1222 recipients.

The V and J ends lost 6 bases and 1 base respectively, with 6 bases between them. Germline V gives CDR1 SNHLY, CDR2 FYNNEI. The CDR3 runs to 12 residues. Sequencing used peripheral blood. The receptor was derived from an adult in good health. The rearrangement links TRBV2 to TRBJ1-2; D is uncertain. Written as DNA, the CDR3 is TGTGCCAGCAGCACAGATAACTATGGCTACACCTTC. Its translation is CASSTDNYGYTF.